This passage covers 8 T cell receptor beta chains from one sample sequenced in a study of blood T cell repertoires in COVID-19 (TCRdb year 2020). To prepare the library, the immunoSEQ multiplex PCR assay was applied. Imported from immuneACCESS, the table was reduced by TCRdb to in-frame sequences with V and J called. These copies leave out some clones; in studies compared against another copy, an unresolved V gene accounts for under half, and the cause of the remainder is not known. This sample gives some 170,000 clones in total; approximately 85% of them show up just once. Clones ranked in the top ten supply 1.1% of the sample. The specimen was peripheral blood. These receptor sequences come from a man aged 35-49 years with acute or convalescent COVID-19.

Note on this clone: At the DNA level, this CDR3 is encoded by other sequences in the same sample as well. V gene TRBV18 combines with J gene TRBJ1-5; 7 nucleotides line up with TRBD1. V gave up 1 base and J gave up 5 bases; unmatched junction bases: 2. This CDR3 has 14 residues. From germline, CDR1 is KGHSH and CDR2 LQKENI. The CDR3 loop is CASSPQGADQPQHF. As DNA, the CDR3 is TGTGCCAGCTCACCACAGGGGGCTGATCAGCCCCAGCATTTT.

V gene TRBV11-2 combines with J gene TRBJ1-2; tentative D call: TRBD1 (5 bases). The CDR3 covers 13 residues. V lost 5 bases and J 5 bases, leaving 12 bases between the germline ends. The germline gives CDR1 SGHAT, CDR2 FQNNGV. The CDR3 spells CASSPDSLYGYTF. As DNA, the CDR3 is TGTGCCAGCAGCCCAGACAGTTTATATGGCTACACCTTC.

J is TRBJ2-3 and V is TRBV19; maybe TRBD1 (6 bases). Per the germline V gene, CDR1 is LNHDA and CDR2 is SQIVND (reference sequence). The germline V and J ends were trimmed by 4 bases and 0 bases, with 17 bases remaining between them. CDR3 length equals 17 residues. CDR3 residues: CASSSFRGSTSTDTQYF. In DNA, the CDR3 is TGTGCCAGTAGTAGCTTCAGGGGATCAACTAGCACAGATACGCAGTATTTT.

CDR3 in amino acids: CASSLALRNTEAFF. CDR3 DNA: TGTGCCAGCAGCTTGGCCCTAAGGAACACTGAAGCTTTCTTT. This sequence joins TRBV5-5 and TRBJ1-1; D is unclear. V shed 0 bases and J shed 1 base, with 7 bases lying between them. The CDR3 loop spans 14 amino acids. Germline CDR1 reads SGHKS; CDR2 reads YYEKEE (reference sequence).

The CDR3 here is CASSFGAAGLGKLFF. CDR3 DNA: TGTGCCAGCAGCTTTGGGGCGGCAGGGTTAGGAAAACTGTTTTTT. The rearrangement joins TRBV7-2 to TRBJ1-4, with TRBD1 as a possible D gene (5 bases). The CDR3 extends over 15 amino acids. With 3 bases removed from V and 10 bases from J, the gap between germline ends came to 18 bases. Germline assignment: CDR1 SGHTA and CDR2 FQGNSA.

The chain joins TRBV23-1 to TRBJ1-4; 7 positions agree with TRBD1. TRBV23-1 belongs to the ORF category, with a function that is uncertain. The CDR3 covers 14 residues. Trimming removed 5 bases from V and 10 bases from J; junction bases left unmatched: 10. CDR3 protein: CASSEDRRVGKLFF. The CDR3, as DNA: TGCGCCAGCAGTGAGGACAGGCGCGTCGGAAAACTGTTTTTT.

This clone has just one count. The CDR3 sequence is CASSVARVSSYNEQFF. The CDR3 coding sequence is TGTGCCAGCAGCGTAGCCAGGGTCAGCTCCTACAATGAGCAGTTCTTC. The rearrangement links TRBV9 to TRBJ2-1; perhaps TRBD1 as D (5 bases). The V gene lost 0 bases and the J gene lost 0 bases, with 10 bases spanning the gap. Germline V gene lookup returns CDR1 SGDLS and CDR2 YYNGEE. This CDR3 is built from 16 residues.

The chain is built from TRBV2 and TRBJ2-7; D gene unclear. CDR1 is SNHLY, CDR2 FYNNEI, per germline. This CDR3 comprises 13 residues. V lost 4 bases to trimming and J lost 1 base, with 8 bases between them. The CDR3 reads CASSALQSYEQYF. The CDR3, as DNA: TGTGCCAGCAGTGCCCTGCAGTCCTACGAGCAGTACTTC.